This TCR beta chain was sequenced in a study of T cell responses to AZD1222 COVID-19 vaccine. Study-wide background: Samples with a second dose at about 4 or about 12 weeks were pooled together.

The V gene lost 6 bases and the J gene lost 1 base, with 21 bases spanning the gap. The CDR3 consists of 17 residues. Germline V gene lookup returns CDR1 MNHNY and CDR2 SVGAGI (reference sequence). As regards this clone: Its antigen is undetermined.

Study-wide results and limits: Donors were chiefly white British, with a greater number of females, and clonal diversity was perhaps underestimated. Baseline seropositivity occurred in only a handful of AZD1222 recipients.

The assay was immunoSEQ multiplex PCR, and TCRdb's table has in-frame clones only and misses some. The sample contains some 99,000 clones, roughly nine tenths of which appear only once. Sequenced here: peripheral blood, sampled on day 0 of AZD1222 vaccination. The chain joins TRBV6-6 to TRBJ1-1; D unclear. The TCR was taken from an adult in good health. The CDR3 spells CASRRGRSPVGNTEAFF. CDR3 DNA: TGTGCCAGCAGGCGAGGTCGGTCGCCGGTAGGGAACACTGAAGCTTTCTTT.